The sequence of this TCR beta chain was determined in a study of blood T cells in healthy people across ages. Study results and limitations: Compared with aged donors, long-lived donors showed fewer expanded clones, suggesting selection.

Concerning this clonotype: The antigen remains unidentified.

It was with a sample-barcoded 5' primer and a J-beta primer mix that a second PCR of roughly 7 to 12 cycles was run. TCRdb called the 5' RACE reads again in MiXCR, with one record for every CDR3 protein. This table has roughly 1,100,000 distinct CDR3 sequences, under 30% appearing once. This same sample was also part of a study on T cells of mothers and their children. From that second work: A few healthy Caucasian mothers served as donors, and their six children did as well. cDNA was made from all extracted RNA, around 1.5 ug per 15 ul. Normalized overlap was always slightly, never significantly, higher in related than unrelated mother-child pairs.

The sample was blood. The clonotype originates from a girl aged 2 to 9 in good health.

The CDR3 region has the DNA TGCAGTGCTAGAATCCCGGCAGGATCCAATGAAAAACTGTTTTTT. Amino acid sequence: CSARIPAGSNEKLFF. The chain has TRBV20-1 and TRBJ1-4; the D is unclear. The germline V gene has CDR1 DFQATT and CDR2 SNEGSKA (reference sequence). Between the trimmed V and J ends, which lost 2 bases and 5 bases, there was a span of 15 bases. The CDR3 covers 15 residues.